These T cell receptor beta chains were read from a single sample in a study of graft-versus-host responses after intestinal transplantation. These receptors have no identified antigens. Libraries were prepared by immunoSEQ multiplex PCR; TCRdb keeps only in-frame clonotypes and omits some of them. Of tens of thousands of clones detected, about 94% appear once; the ten largest clones hold around 0.54%. Sequenced material: unstimulated CD8+ T cells sorted from spleen or lymph node cells, taken before intestinal transplant. The receptor set was obtained from a human donor who received an intestinal transplant. Both conserved end residues are part of each CDR3. Each record gives: D gene, CDR3 length, V gene, J gene, clone size, CDR3 DNA, CDR3 protein. A D gene is named only where the DNA matches it firmly. Clone size is given for some rows only: seen once, a few or many times, or a class if the clone is expanded.

D gene: -; CDR3 length: 12; V gene: TRBV19; J gene: TRBJ2-2; clone size: -; CDR3 DNA: TGTGCCAGTAGTGGGGGCACCGGGGAGCTGTTTTTT; CDR3 protein: CASSGGTGELFF
D gene: -; CDR3 length: 16; V gene: TRBV27; J gene: TRBJ2-3; clone size: -; CDR3 DNA: TGTGCCAGCAGTCCCCCTATAGGCGCGAGCACAGATACGCAGTATTTT; CDR3 protein: CASSPPIGASTDTQYF
D gene: TRBD1; CDR3 length: 12; V gene: TRBV5-4; J gene: TRBJ1-2; clone size: -; CDR3 DNA: TGTGCCAGCAGCGTTACAGGGGACGGCTACACCTTC; CDR3 protein: CASSVTGDGYTF
D gene: -; CDR3 length: 15; V gene: TRBV13; J gene: TRBJ1-1; clone size: -; CDR3 DNA: TGTGCCAGCAGCTCAAAAATAACAGGGACCACTGAAGCTTTCTTT; CDR3 protein: CASSSKITGTTEAFF
D gene: -; CDR3 length: 15; V gene: TRBV5-6; J gene: TRBJ2-1; clone size: -; CDR3 DNA: TGTGCCAGCTCCCCGGGGGGCGGGCTATACAATGAGCAGTTCTTC; CDR3 protein: CASSPGGGLYNEQFF
D gene: TRBD1; CDR3 length: 15; V gene: TRBV19; J gene: TRBJ1-5; clone size: once; CDR3 DNA: TGTGCCACCCGACGGAGCTCACAGGGGGAGGAGGCCCAGCATTTT; CDR3 protein: CATRRSSQGEEAQHF
D gene: -; CDR3 length: 15; V gene: TRBV19; J gene: TRBJ2-4; clone size: -; CDR3 DNA: TGTGCCAGTAGTCGAGTTTCGGGCGCCAAAAACATTCAGTACTTC; CDR3 protein: CASSRVSGAKNIQYF
D gene: -; CDR3 length: 16; V gene: TRBV7-9; J gene: TRBJ2-1; clone size: -; CDR3 DNA: TGTGCCAGCAGCTCACGCCGGGCCAATCTTTTTAATGAGCAGTTCTTC; CDR3 protein: CASSSRRANLFNEQFF
D gene: -; CDR3 length: 16; V gene: TRBV11-2; J gene: TRBJ1-4; clone size: -; CDR3 DNA: TGTGCCAGCAGCCGAAACGGACAGAATCTTAATGAAAAACTGTTTTTT; CDR3 protein: CASSRNGQNLNEKLFF
D gene: TRBD2; CDR3 length: 15; V gene: TRBV4-1; J gene: TRBJ2-7; clone size: -; CDR3 DNA: TGCGCCAGCAGCCTCGTAACTAGCGGAGCCTACGAGCAGTACTTC; CDR3 protein: CASSLVTSGAYEQYF
D gene: -; CDR3 length: 11; V gene: TRBV25-1; J gene: TRBJ2-5; clone size: -; CDR3 DNA: TGTGCCAGCAGTCCTCCCAAGACCCAGTACTTC; CDR3 protein: CASSPPKTQYF
D gene: TRBD2; CDR3 length: 15; V gene: TRBV10-3; J gene: TRBJ2-1; clone size: -; CDR3 DNA: TGTGCCATAGAATCCGGGACTAGCTTCGGCAATGAGCAGTTCTTC; CDR3 protein: CAIESGTSFGNEQFF
D gene: TRBD2; CDR3 length: 16; V gene: TRBV19; J gene: TRBJ2-1; clone size: -; CDR3 DNA: TGTGCCAGTAGTATCCACGGGACTACCCACTACAATGAGCAGTTCTTC; CDR3 protein: CASSIHGTTHYNEQFF
D gene: TRBD1; CDR3 length: 14; V gene: TRBV5-4; J gene: TRBJ2-7; clone size: -; CDR3 DNA: TGTGCCAGCAGCTTGGCACAGGGGACCTACGAGCAGTACTTC; CDR3 protein: CASSLAQGTYEQYF
D gene: -; CDR3 length: 15; V gene: TRBV5-4; J gene: TRBJ1-1; clone size: -; CDR3 DNA: TGTGCCAGCAGCCCGCGGACAGAATTGAACACTGAAGCTTTCTTT; CDR3 protein: CASSPRTELNTEAFF
D gene: -; CDR3 length: 19; V gene: TRBV28; J gene: TRBJ1-5; clone size: -; CDR3 DNA: TGTGCCAGCAGTACGGTCGGGGGGGCGGTCCCCTATAGCAATCAGCCCCAGCATTTT; CDR3 protein: CASSTVGGAVPYSNQPQHF
D gene: -; CDR3 length: 14; V gene: TRBV27; J gene: TRBJ1-2; clone size: -; CDR3 DNA: TGTGCCAGCAGTTTCGGGGCAGCTAACTATGGCTACACCTTC; CDR3 protein: CASSFGAANYGYTF
D gene: TRBD1; CDR3 length: 18; V gene: TRBV4-1; J gene: TRBJ1-1; clone size: once; CDR3 DNA: TGCGCCAGCAGCCAAGATCGCGGGACAGGGGATTTGAACACTGAAGCTTTCTTT; CDR3 protein: CASSQDRGTGDLNTEAFF
D gene: TRBD2; CDR3 length: 17; V gene: TRBV7-9; J gene: TRBJ2-3; clone size: -; CDR3 DNA: TGTGCCAGCAGCCCGAACACAGCGGGAGCCGTCACAGATACGCAGTATTTT; CDR3 protein: CASSPNTAGAVTDTQYF
D gene: -; CDR3 length: 15; V gene: TRBV25-1; J gene: TRBJ1-2; clone size: -; CDR3 DNA: TGTGCCAGCAGTCCCCTAGGGGCGGGATACTATGGCTACACCTTC; CDR3 protein: CASSPLGAGYYGYTF
D gene: -; CDR3 length: 15; V gene: TRBV28; J gene: TRBJ1-2; clone size: -; CDR3 DNA: TGTGCCAGCACCTCTTGGGCAGGGCGAGGCTATGGCTACACCTTC; CDR3 protein: CASTSWAGRGYGYTF
D gene: TRBD1; CDR3 length: 15; V gene: TRBV5-6; J gene: TRBJ1-1; clone size: -; CDR3 DNA: TGTGCCAGCAGCTGGCTCGACAGGGGACACACTGAAGCTTTCTTT; CDR3 protein: CASSWLDRGHTEAFF
D gene: -; CDR3 length: 18; V gene: TRBV27; J gene: TRBJ2-3; clone size: -; CDR3 DNA: TGTGCCAGCAGTTTCCAGGGGAACCCGAAATCTAGCACAGATACGCAGTATTTT; CDR3 protein: CASSFQGNPKSSTDTQYF
D gene: -; CDR3 length: 14; V gene: TRBV27; J gene: TRBJ1-6; clone size: -; CDR3 DNA: TGTGCCAGCAGTTTATGGCAGGGAAATAGGCCCCTCCACTTT; CDR3 protein: CASSLWQGNRPLHF
D gene: TRBD2; CDR3 length: 15; V gene: TRBV2; J gene: TRBJ2-5; clone size: -; CDR3 DNA: TGTGCCAGCACCGGACTAGGCCTTACGCAAGAGACCCAGTACTTC; CDR3 protein: CASTGLGLTQETQYF